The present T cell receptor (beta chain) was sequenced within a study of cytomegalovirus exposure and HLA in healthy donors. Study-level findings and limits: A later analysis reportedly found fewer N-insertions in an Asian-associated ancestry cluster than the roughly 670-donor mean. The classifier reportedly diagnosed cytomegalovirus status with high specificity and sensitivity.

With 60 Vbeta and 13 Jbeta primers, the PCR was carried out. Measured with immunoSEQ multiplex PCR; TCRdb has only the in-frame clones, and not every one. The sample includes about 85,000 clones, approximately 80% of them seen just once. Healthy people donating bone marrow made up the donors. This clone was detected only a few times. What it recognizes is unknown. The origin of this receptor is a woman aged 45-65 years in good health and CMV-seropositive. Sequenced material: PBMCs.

CDR3 amino acids: CASSLARGQRGRRMSFF. Written as DNA, the CDR3 is TGTGCCAGCAGCTTAGCTAGGGGCCAAAGGGGGCGGCGAATGTCTTTCTTT. The chain employs TRBV7-9 and TRBJ1-1; 7 bases align to TRBD1. V lost 0 bases to trimming and J lost 12 bases; unmatched junction nucleotides: 19. Per germline, CDR1 SEHNR and CDR2 FQNEAQ (reference sequence). This CDR3 contains 17 residues.